This T cell receptor beta chain was identified during a study of T cells in localized non-small cell lung cancer. The study, taken as a whole, reports: In adjacent lung, a median about 54 of the top 100 tumor clones were found. Owing to sequencing of a solitary tumor region, heterogeneity cannot be discounted. Among blood samples, higher T cell density accompanied longer overall survival. Uninvolved adjacent lung had more T cell clonality than any other tissue, topping tumor.

Produced via immunoSEQ multiplex PCR; TCRdb's table is partial and in-frame only. This table holds about 36,000 clones, 87% found once. With respect to this clone: Its cognate antigen is unknown.

CDR1 SGHRS and CDR2 YFSETQ come from the germline V gene. Trimming shortened V by 1 base and J by 3 bases, and 5 bases separated the two germline ends. CDR3 length: 12 residues. The receptor was derived from a woman aged 40 to 75 with stage I lung adenocarcinoma. The sample in question was peripheral blood, obtained before any cancer treatment. The rearrangement links TRBV5-1 to TRBJ2-7; D gene uncertain. CDR3 DNA sequence: TGCGCCAGCAGCTTGAACCGCTACGAGCAGTACTTC. It translates to CASSLNRYEQYF.